Listed below are T cell receptor beta chains from one sample, sequenced in a study of blood T cell repertoires in COVID-19. Profiled with immunoSEQ multiplex PCR; TCRdb holds only in-frame clones, not every one. The sample holds over 200,000 clones, roughly 90% seen once. The sequenced sample was peripheral blood. These receptors were obtained from a woman aged 55-69 years with acute or convalescent COVID-19. Both conserved end residues are part of each CDR3. A D gene is named only where the DNA matches it firmly. Some rows mark clone size as missing; the rest say once, few, many or name a class of expanded clone.

j_call clone_size v_call d_call cdr3_nt cdr3_aa
TRBJ2-2 once TRBV5-8 TRBD2 TGTGCCAGCCCTGGCGGGAGGGGAGCCGGGGAGCTGTTTTTT CASPGGRGAGELFF
TRBJ1-4 . TRBV15 TRBD1 TGTGCCACCAGCAGAGATGGGACAGCCGGGAATGAAAAACTGTTTTTT CATSRDGTAGNEKLFF
TRBJ2-3 . TRBV25-1 . TGTGCCAGCAGTGATTGGGGGCGCATAGATACGCAGTATTTT CASSDWGRIDTQYF
TRBJ2-1 . TRBV6-5 TRBD2 TGTGCCAGCAGGCGGGGGGGTCCCTCCTACAATGAGCAGTTCTTC CASRRGGPSYNEQFF
TRBJ2-2 . TRBV4-1 TRBD1 TGCGCCAGCAGCCGAGGGACAGGGGCGAACACCGGGGAGCTGTTTTTT CASSRGTGANTGELFF
TRBJ1-3 . TRBV13 TRBD1 TGTGCCAGCAGCTTTTCAGGGGGCGGAAACACCATATATTTT CASSFSGGGNTIYF
TRBJ1-1 . TRBV5-1 TRBD1 TGCGCCAGCAGCTTGCCGGACAGGGGGGCTTTCTTT CASSLPDRGAFF
TRBJ1-6 . TRBV9 . TGTGCCAGCAGCGTAGTGGAGGGGAATTCACCCCTCCACTTT CASSVVEGNSPLHF
TRBJ1-2 . TRBV28 . TGTGCCAGCACCTCTAACTATGGCTACACCTTC CASTSNYGYTF
TRBJ2-3 . TRBV7-8 . TGTGCCAGCAGCTTAGCGGGTCTAGCCGGGGGAGATACGCAGTATTTT CASSLAGLAGGDTQYF
TRBJ1-3 . TRBV30 . TGTGCCTGGAGTGTACAGGGTAGAGGAAACACCATATATTTT CAWSVQGRGNTIYF
TRBJ1-5 few TRBV7-8 . TGTGCCAGCAGCTCCTGGACAGCCTATAGCAATCAGCCCCAGCATTTT CASSSWTAYSNQPQHF
TRBJ2-3 . TRBV19 . TGTGCCAGTAGTATAGTTGCGGGGTTAGATACGCAGTATTTT CASSIVAGLDTQYF
TRBJ2-7 . TRBV7-2 . TGTGCCAGCAGCTTAATCAGAAGTCTCTCCGAGCAGTACTTC CASSLIRSLSEQYF
TRBJ2-7 . TRBV20-1 . TGCAGTGCTAGTAGGGGTTCCTACGAGCAGTACTTC CSASRGSYEQYF
TRBJ1-1 . TRBV28 . TGTGCCAGCAGTGCCACTGGGGGGACTGAAGCTTTCTTT CASSATGGTEAFF
TRBJ1-2 . TRBV9 . TGTGCCAGCAGCGTGACAGCTTCGTCGGGCTACACCTTC CASSVTASSGYTF
TRBJ1-1 . TRBV9 TRBD1 TGTGCCAGCAGCCCCCGGACAGGGGCCGAAGCTTTCTTT CASSPRTGAEAFF